This T cell receptor beta chain was identified during a study of shared clonotypes between healthy human individuals. Study as a whole: Per donor, three plates held CD4 naive cells, three held CD4 memory, two held CD8 naive and one held CD8 memory.

Overall study findings and caveats: A handful of donors had 5% to 6% of their naive CD4 clonotypes in common. Researchers found naive subsets generally carried larger estimated richness than memory subsets.

This clone came up once. What it recognizes is unknown. V shed 4 bases, J shed 15 bases, and the junction held 7 bases outside the gene matches. Germline CDR1 SGHVS, CDR2 FQNEAQ. The CDR3 totals 12 residues. The sorted-subset replicate PCRs were given about 200 ng DNA, which is about 29,000 T cell genomes. The data were produced by immunoSEQ multiplex PCR, yet TCRdb's version contains in-frame clones alone and is incomplete. The data hold roughly 2.2 million clones, with 80% to 95% observed a single time. The receptor was isolated from a young man in good health. Some clones in this sample may be carry-over from other donors' samples. This sequence joins TRBV7-8 and TRBJ2-1, with 9 bases fitting TRBD2. Material for sequencing was naive CD4+ T cells from PBMCs. The subset was: CD45RA+ positively selected. The DNA for the CDR3 is TGTGCCAGCAGCTACCTTCGCGGGAGGGCGTTCTTC. As protein: CASSYLRGRAFF.